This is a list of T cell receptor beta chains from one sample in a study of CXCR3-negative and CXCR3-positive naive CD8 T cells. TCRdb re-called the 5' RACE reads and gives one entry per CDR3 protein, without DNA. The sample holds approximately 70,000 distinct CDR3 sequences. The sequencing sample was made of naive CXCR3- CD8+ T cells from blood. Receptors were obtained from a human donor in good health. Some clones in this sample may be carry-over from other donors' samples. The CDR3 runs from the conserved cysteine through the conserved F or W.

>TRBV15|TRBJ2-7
CATSRVGQPGLADFSYEQYF
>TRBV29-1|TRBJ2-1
CSIPGLAGGLGEQFF
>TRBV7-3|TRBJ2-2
CASSPNGGTGELFF
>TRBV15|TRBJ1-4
CATSFGTGGELFF
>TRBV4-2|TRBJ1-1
CASSPSPVATEAFF
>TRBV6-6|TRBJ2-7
CASSLAGGPMRSYEQYF
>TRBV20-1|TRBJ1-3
CSARGVGKKKNSGNTIYF
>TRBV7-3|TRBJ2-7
CASSLYVGSSYEQYF
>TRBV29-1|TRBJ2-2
CSVDWPNTGELFF
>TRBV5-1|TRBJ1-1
CASSTLGAGTEAFF
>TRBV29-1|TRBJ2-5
CSVDGQGPYQETQYF